The clone carrying this T cell receptor (beta chain) was seen only once. The target antigen is unknown. The data were taken from a study of T cell responses to AZD1222 COVID-19 vaccine. Study-wide points: Spike was spanned by vaccine-associated CD4 TCRs, with dominance at 160-218 and 743-854.

Profiled with immunoSEQ multiplex PCR; TCRdb holds only in-frame clones, not every one. Of around 160,000 clones listed, about 88% are singletons. This material consisted of peripheral blood, taken on day 0 of AZD1222 vaccination. The receptor was derived from an adult in good health.

CDR3 in DNA: TGTGCCAGCAGCCCCCCTCACGGGGTAGTTCTGGCTTTCTTT. Its translation: CASSPPHGVVLAFF. The gene calls are TRBV21-1 and TRBJ1-1. TRBV21-1 is recorded as a pseudogene. The CDR3 spans 14 residues.